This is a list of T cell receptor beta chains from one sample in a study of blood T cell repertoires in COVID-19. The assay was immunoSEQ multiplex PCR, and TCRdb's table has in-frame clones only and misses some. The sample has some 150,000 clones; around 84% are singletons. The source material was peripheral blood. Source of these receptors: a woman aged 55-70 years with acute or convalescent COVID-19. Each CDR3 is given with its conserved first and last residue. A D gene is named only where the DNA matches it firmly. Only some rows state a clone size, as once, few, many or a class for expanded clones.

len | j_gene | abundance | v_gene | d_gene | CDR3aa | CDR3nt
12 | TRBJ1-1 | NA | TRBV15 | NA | CATSVRAGGAFF | TGTGCCACCAGCGTAAGGGCGGGAGGGGCTTTCTTT
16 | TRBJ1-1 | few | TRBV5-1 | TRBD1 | CASSLGDRNTNTEAFF | TGCGCCAGCAGCTTGGGGGACAGAAATACGAACACTGAAGCTTTCTTT
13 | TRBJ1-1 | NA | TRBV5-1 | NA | CASIGTKGTEAFF | TGCGCCAGCATCGGGACTAAGGGCACTGAAGCTTTCTTT
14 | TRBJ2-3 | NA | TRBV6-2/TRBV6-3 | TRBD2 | CASSYSGALDTQYF | TGTGCCAGCAGTTATAGCGGGGCCTTAGATACGCAGTATTTT
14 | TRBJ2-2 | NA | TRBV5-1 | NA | CASSRASNTGELFF | TGCGCCAGCTCCAGGGCCTCGAACACCGGGGAGCTGTTTTTT
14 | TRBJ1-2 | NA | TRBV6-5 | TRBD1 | CASTGTGGADGYTF | TGTGCCAGCACCGGGACAGGGGGCGCCGATGGCTACACCTTC
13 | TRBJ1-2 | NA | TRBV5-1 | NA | CASTPAGRKGYTF | TGCGCCAGCACCCCGGCGGGGAGAAAGGGCTACACCTTC
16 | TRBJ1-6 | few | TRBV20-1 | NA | CSASRGAGGPDSPLHF | TGCAGTGCTAGTAGGGGTGCCGGGGGACCGGATTCACCCCTCCACTTT
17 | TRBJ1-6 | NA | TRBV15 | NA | CATSRDSPGDISSPLHF | TGTGCCACCAGCAGAGATAGTCCAGGGGACATAAGTTCACCCCTCCACTTT
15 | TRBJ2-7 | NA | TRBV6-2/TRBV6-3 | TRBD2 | CASSSTSGVSYEQYF | TGTGCCAGCAGCTCGACTAGCGGGGTCTCCTACGAGCAGTACTTC
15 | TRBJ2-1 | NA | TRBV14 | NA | CASSQDSGVYNEQFF | TGTGCCAGCAGCCAAGATTCAGGGGTCTACAATGAGCAGTTCTTC
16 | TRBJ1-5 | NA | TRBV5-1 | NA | CASSLAGGVPRSAQHF | TGCGCCAGCAGCTTGGCGGGGGGGGTCCCTCGATCAGCCCAGCATTTT
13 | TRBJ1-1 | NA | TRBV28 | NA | CASSPHGRTEAFF | TGTGCCAGCAGTCCACACGGGAGAACTGAAGCTTTCTTT
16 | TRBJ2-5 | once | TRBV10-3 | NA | CAISESIYKGQETQYF | TGTGCCATCAGTGAGTCGATCTATAAGGGGCAAGAGACCCAGTACTTC
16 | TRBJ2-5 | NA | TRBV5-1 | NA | CASSSIPDKTRETQYF | TGCGCCAGCAGCTCGATCCCGGACAAGACCCGGGAGACCCAGTACTTC
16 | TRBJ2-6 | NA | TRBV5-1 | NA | CASSLAGHTGANVLTF | TGCGCCAGCAGCTTGGCCGGACATACTGGGGCCAACGTCCTGACTTTC
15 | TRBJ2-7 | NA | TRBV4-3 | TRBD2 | CASSQGAGGSYEQYF | TGCGCCAGCAGCCAGGGTGCGGGGGGCTCCTACGAGCAGTACTTC
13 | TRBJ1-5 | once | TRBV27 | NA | CASRSQGFGPQHF | TGTGCCAGCAGAAGCCAGGGGTTTGGGCCCCAGCATTTT
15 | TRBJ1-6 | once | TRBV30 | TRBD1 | CAWISRTGYNSPLHF | TGTGCCTGGATTAGTCGGACAGGCTATAATTCACCCCTCCACTTT
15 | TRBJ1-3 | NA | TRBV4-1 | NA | CASSQDETAGNTIYF | TGCGCCAGCAGCCAAGACGAGACAGCTGGAAACACCATATATTTT
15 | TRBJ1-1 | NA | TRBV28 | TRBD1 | CASSDFGTGGTEAFF | TGTGCCAGCAGTGACTTCGGGACAGGGGGGACTGAAGCTTTCTTT
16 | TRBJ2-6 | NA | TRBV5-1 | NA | CASSIRLTSGANVLTF | TGCGCCAGCAGCATCCGACTGACCTCTGGGGCCAACGTCCTGACTTTC
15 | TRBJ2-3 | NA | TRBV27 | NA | CASSLEGDGTDTQYF | TGTGCCAGCAGTTTGGAGGGAGATGGCACAGATACGCAGTATTTT
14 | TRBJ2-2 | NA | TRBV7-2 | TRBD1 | CASTRGQIGGELFF | TGTGCCAGCACCCGGGGACAGATAGGCGGGGAGCTGTTTTTT
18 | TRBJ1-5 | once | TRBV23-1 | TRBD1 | CASSQSTAGTGKDQPQHF | TGCGCCAGCAGTCAATCGACGGCGGGGACAGGGAAGGATCAGCCCCAGCATTTT
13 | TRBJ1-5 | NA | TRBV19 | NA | CASNEAGNQPQHF | TGTGCCAGTAACGAGGCGGGGAACCAGCCCCAGCATTTT
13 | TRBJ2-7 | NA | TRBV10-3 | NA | CAISEAVAYEQYF | TGTGCCATCAGTGAGGCAGTTGCCTACGAGCAGTACTTC
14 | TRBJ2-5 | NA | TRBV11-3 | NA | CASSLVSAGETQYF | TGTGCCAGCAGCTTAGTCTCTGCGGGGGAGACCCAGTACTTC
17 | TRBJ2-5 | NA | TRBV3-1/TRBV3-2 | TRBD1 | CASSQDLGTGGQETQYF | TGTGCCAGCAGCCAAGATCTCGGGACAGGGGGCCAAGAGACCCAGTACTTC
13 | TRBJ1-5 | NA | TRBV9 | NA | CASGQGNNQPQHF | TGTGCCAGCGGGCAGGGGAACAATCAGCCCCAGCATTTT
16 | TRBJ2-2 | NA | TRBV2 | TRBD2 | CASRTLAGGHGGELFF | TGTGCCAGCAGGACACTAGCGGGGGGGCATGGCGGGGAGCTGTTTTTT
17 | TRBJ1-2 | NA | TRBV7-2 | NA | CASSLGPILQAGYGYTF | TGTGCCAGCAGCTTAGGCCCCATCTTACAGGCCGGATATGGCTACACCTTC
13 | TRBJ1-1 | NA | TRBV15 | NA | CATSRDRWTEAFF | TGTGCCACCAGCAGAGACAGGTGGACTGAAGCTTTCTTT
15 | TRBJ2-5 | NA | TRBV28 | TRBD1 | CASRPGQGIGETQYF | TGTGCCAGCAGACCGGGACAGGGAATTGGAGAGACCCAGTACTTC
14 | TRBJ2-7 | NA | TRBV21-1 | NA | CASSRGQTIYEQYF | TGTGCCAGCAGCAGGGGACAGACGATCTACGAGCAGTACTTC
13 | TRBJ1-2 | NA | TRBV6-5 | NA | CATVPGANYGYTF | TGTGCCACCGTCCCAGGGGCCAACTATGGCTACACCTTC
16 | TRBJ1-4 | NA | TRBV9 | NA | CASSGRMGEANEKLFF | TGTGCCAGCAGCGGGAGGATGGGAGAAGCAAATGAAAAACTGTTTTTT
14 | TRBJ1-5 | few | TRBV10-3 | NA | CATSGQRDNQPQHF | TGTGCCACCTCAGGACAGAGGGACAATCAGCCCCAGCATTTT
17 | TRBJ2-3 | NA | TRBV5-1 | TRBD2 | CASSPRTSGGSPDTQYF | TGCGCCAGCAGCCCCCGGACTAGCGGGGGGTCCCCCGATACGCAGTATTTT
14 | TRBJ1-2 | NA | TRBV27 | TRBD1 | CASSFRGRDYGYTF | TGTGCCAGCAGTTTCAGGGGGCGCGACTATGGCTACACCTTC
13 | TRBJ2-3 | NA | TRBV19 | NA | CASSIGLTDTQYF | TGTGCCAGTAGTATTGGCCTCACAGATACGCAGTATTTT
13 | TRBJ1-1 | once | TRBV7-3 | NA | CASSQGRNTEAFF | TGTGCCAGTAGCCAGGGGCGAAACACTGAAGCTTTCTTT
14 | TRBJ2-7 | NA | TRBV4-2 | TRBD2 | CASSQVSGGAEQYF | TGTGCCAGCAGCCAAGTTAGCGGGGGGGCCGAGCAGTACTTC